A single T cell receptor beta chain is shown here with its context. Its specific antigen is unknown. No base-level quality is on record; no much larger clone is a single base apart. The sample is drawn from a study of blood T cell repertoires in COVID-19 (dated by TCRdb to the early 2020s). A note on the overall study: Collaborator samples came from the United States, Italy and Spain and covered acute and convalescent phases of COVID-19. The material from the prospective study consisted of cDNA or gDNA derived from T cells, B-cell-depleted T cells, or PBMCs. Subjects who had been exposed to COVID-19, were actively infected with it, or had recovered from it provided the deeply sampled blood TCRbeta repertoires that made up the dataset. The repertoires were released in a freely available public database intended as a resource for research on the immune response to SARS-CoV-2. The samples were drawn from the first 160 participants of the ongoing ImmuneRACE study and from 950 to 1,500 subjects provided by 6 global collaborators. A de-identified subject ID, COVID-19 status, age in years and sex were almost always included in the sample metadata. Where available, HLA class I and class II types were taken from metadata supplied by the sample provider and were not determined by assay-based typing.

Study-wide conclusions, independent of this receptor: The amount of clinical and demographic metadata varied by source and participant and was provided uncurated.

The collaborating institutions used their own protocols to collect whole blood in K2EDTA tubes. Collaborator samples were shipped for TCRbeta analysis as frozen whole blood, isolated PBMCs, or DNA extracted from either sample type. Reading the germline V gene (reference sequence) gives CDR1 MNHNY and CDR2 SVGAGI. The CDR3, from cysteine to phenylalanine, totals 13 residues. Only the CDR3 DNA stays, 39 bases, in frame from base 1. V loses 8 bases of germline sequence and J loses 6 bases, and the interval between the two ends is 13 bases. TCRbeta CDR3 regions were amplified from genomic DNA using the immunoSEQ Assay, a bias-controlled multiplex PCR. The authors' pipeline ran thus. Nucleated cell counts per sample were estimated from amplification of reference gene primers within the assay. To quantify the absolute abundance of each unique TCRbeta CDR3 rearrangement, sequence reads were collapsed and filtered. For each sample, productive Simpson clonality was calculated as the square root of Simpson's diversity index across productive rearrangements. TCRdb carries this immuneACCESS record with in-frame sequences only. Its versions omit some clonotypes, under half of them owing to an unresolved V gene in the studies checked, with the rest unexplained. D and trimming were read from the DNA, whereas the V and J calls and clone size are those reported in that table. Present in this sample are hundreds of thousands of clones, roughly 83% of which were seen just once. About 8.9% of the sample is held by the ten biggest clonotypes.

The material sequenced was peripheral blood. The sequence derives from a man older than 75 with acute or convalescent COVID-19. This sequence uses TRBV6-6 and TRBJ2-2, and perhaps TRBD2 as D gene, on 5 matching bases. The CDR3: CASAPTSPGELFF. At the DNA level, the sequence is TGTGCCAGCGCACCTACTAGTCCCGGGGAGCTGTTTTTT.